The clone carrying this T cell receptor (beta chain) was picked up a small number of times. The antigen remains undetermined. These data are taken from a study of T-cell memory formation after mild COVID-19. About the research overall: The two donors had largely donor-specific TCR clusters. Notes on the study in general: Contracting clones from day 15 to 85 showed balanced CD4/CD8; later expanders favored CD4+. Among CD4+ contracting clones, most were CM and EM, and CD8+ ones EMRA.

This CDR3 region has 15 residues. V dropped 0 bases and J dropped 1 base, with 9 bases sitting between them. Per the germline V gene, CDR1 is LGHNA and CDR2 is YSLEER. One entry per CDR3 protein, called by TCRdb with MiXCR from the 5' RACE reads. The table includes just over 350,000 distinct CDR3 sequences, 13% to 15% detected once. The receptor was isolated from a young man who had mild COVID-19 (a few samples of this study predate the infection). Cell type and time point are not known. Sequences were obtained from PBMCs or a T cell subset sorted from them (not recorded which). The V and J genes are TRBV4-3 and TRBJ2-5; no clear D gene. DNA for the CDR3: TGCGCCAGCAGCCAAGACCATAGGCTCCAAGAGACCCAGTACTTC. This gives the protein CASSQDHRLQETQYF.